The next 11 T cell receptor beta chains were all read from a single sample in a study of radiotherapy plus CTLA-4 blockade in lung cancer. Measured with immunoSEQ multiplex PCR; TCRdb has only the in-frame clones, and not every one. Of about 59,000 clones in the sample, around three quarters were seen once. This specimen consisted of peripheral blood, obtained from a patient treated with radiotherapy plus ipilimumab. These receptors all come from a human donor with non-small cell lung cancer whose response to radiotherapy plus ipilimumab could not be evaluated.

V gene TRBV6-1 combines with J gene TRBJ1-1; possibly TRBD1 for D (6 bases). The CDR3 loop spans 15 amino acids. The V gene's germline CDR1 is MNHNS and CDR2 SASEGT. Trimming removed 6 bases from V and 3 bases from J, with 17 bases in between. Here the CDR3 DNA reads TGTGCCAGCAGCTATGCGGCAGGGGTCCACACTGAAGCTTTCTTT. Its translation: CASSYAAGVHTEAFF.

The chain combines TRBV4-3 with TRBJ2-3; D is unresolved. Germline assignment: CDR1 LGHNA and CDR2 YSLEER. The CDR3 has 15 amino acids. With 0 bases removed from V and 1 base from J, the gap between germline ends came to 8 bases. The CDR3 DNA reads TGCGCCAGCAGCCAAGAGGGCAGCCGCACAGATACGCAGTATTTT. As protein: CASSQEGSRTDTQYF.

The chain has TRBV19 and TRBJ2-7, with a tentative D call TRBD1 (6 bases). CDR1 and CDR2 (germline): LNHDA, SQIVND (reference sequence). The V and J ends lost 6 bases and 3 bases respectively, with 15 bases between them. This CDR3 has 14 residues. The CDR3 sequence is CASRPRTDFYEQYF. CDR3 DNA sequence: TGTGCCAGTAGACCCAGGACAGATTTCTACGAGCAGTACTTC.

The chain recombines TRBV19 with TRBJ2-5, with 9 bases aligning to TRBD2. Germline CDR1 LNHDA, CDR2 SQIVND (reference sequence). V lost 0 bases, J lost 4 bases, and 6 bases stayed unmatched. The CDR3 is made up of 16 amino acids. Here the CDR3 DNA reads TGTGCCAGTAGTATAGACTTAGCGGGAGCCGGAGAGACCCAGTACTTC. This encodes CASSIDLAGAGETQYF.

The chain combines TRBV7-6 with TRBJ2-5, with D maybe TRBD1 (6 bases). Germline CDR1 and CDR2: SGHVS and FNYEAQ. The CDR3 runs to 16 residues. Trimming stripped 2 bases from V and 2 bases from J, with 15 bases between. This CDR3 reads CASSLTVGAGQETQYF. Written as DNA, the CDR3 is TGTGCCAGCAGCTTAACAGTGGGGGCCGGGCAAGAGACCCAGTACTTC.

The chain combines TRBV5-6 with TRBJ2-3, with 10 nucleotides matching TRBD2. Per germline, CDR1 SGHDT and CDR2 YYEEEE. This CDR3 spans 18 amino acids. The trim removed 1 base at V and 3 bases at J, leaving 11 bases unmatched. CDR3 in DNA: TGTGCCAGCAGCTTGCGTTTAGCGGGGGGCCTCGTGACAGATACGCAGTATTTT. Translated, it gives CASSLRLAGGLVTDTQYF.

The CDR3, as DNA: TGTGCCAGCAGTGAATCCCCCGCGGACAGGGGGTCCCTGGGCTACACCTTC. Its translation is CASSESPADRGSLGYTF. The chain is built from TRBV25-1 and TRBJ1-2; 10 bases are shared with TRBD1. V was pared by 1 base and J by 8 bases, with 13 bases of the junction left unmatched. CDR1 MGHDK and CDR2 SYGVNS come from the germline V gene. This CDR3 region has 17 residues.

V gene TRBV29-1 combines with J gene TRBJ1-1, with D perhaps matching TRBD1 (5 bases). This CDR3 spans 13 amino acids. Germline-derived CDR1 and CDR2 are SQVTM and ANQGSEA. V shed 7 bases and J shed 0 bases, with 12 bases lying between them. CDR3 residues: CSAQGYMNTEAFF. The CDR3, as DNA: TGCAGCGCTCAGGGATACATGAACACTGAAGCTTTCTTT.

The chain joins TRBV19 to TRBJ2-1; 10 bases are shared with TRBD1. J lost 7 bases, V lost 6 bases, and 9 bases had no gene match. Germline CDR1 and CDR2: LNHDA and SQIVND (reference sequence). The CDR3 is 15 residues long. The CDR3 DNA reads as TGTGCCAGTAGGGAGACAGGGGGCGCGCGGAATGAGCAGTTCTTC. Encoded protein: CASRETGGARNEQFF.

This chain joins TRBV10-3 and TRBJ1-4; 8 bases align to TRBD1. The CDR3 extends over 13 amino acids. The V segment lost 10 bases and the J segment 8 bases; nucleotides outside the gene matches: 9. Germline lookup yields CDR1 ENHRY and CDR2 SYGVKD. This chain's CDR3 is CATETGEGEKLFF. Written as DNA, the CDR3 is TGTGCCACCGAGACAGGGGAGGGGGAAAAACTGTTTTTT.

In this sample, this clone turned up once. This chain links TRBV29-1 with TRBJ2-7, with 8 bases aligning to TRBD1. The CDR3 loop spans 11 amino acids. V lost 7 bases to trimming and J lost 9 bases; unmatched junction nucleotides: 8. Germline lookup yields CDR1 SQVTM and CDR2 ANQGSEA. CDR3 residues: CSGVDRAVQYF. CDR3 nucleotide sequence: TGCAGCGGGGTGGACAGGGCAGTGCAGTACTTC.